The rows below give T cell receptor beta chains drawn from one sample of a study of identical twins. TCRdb re-analysed the 5' RACE reads in MiXCR, keeping a single row per CDR3 protein. The sample shows around 1.7 million distinct CDR3 sequences, around 29% of them seen only once. Sequenced: cord blood. The source is a newborn girl in good health. Each CDR3 is given with its conserved first and last residue. The order of the fields is D gene, J gene, clone size, V gene, CDR3 DNA, CDR3 protein. The D gene is left open where the match is weak. Clone size is stated in some rows and not others, as once, few, many or a class when expanded.

d_gene: NA
j_gene: TRBJ1-5
abundance: NA
v_gene: TRBV7-6
CDR3nt: TGTGCCAGCAGCCCAACGGGACACTTTAGCAATCAGCCCCAGCATTTT
CDR3aa: CASSPTGHFSNQPQHF

d_gene: TRBD2
j_gene: TRBJ2-1
abundance: NA
v_gene: TRBV20-1
CDR3nt: TGCAGTGCTAGAGATACTAGCGGGGGGTGGGTAAAATACAATGAGCAGTTCTTC
CDR3aa: CSARDTSGGWVKYNEQFF

d_gene: TRBD1
j_gene: TRBJ1-3
abundance: NA
v_gene: TRBV29-1
CDR3nt: TGCAGCGTTGGGACAGGCCCTGGAAACACCATATATTTT
CDR3aa: CSVGTGPGNTIYF

d_gene: NA
j_gene: TRBJ2-7
abundance: few
v_gene: TRBV7-2
CDR3nt: TGTGCCAGCAGCTTAAGCTCCGGGGCAGGGTACCACGAGCAGTACTTC
CDR3aa: CASSLSSGAGYHEQYF

d_gene: NA
j_gene: TRBJ2-5
abundance: few
v_gene: TRBV10-3
CDR3nt: TGTGCCATCAGTGCCCGCCATCTCCAAGAGACCCAGTACTTC
CDR3aa: CAISARHLQETQYF

d_gene: TRBD1
j_gene: TRBJ2-7
abundance: many
v_gene: TRBV6-5
CDR3nt: TGTGCCAGCAGTTACACCGGGACAGGGACCTACGAGCAGTACTTC
CDR3aa: CASSYTGTGTYEQYF

d_gene: NA
j_gene: TRBJ2-7
abundance: few
v_gene: TRBV12-5
CDR3nt: TGTGCTAGTGCCGGCTATTCCTACAATGAGCAGTACTTC
CDR3aa: CASAGYSYNEQYF

d_gene: NA
j_gene: TRBJ2-7
abundance: few
v_gene: TRBV29-1
CDR3nt: TGCAGCGTTCTTAGAGGGACCTACGAGCAGTACTTC
CDR3aa: CSVLRGTYEQYF

d_gene: TRBD1
j_gene: TRBJ1-6
abundance: NA
v_gene: TRBV5-1
CDR3nt: TGCGCCAGCAGCTTGGTGCCAGGGGGGGACTCACCCCTCCACTTT
CDR3aa: CASSLVPGGDSPLHF

d_gene: NA
j_gene: TRBJ2-7
abundance: NA
v_gene: TRBV2
CDR3nt: TGTGCCAGCAGTGATTGGCAGGGGAGGTACAATGAGCAGTACTTC
CDR3aa: CASSDWQGRYNEQYF

d_gene: TRBD1
j_gene: TRBJ2-7
abundance: NA
v_gene: TRBV6-1
CDR3nt: TGTGCCAGCAGTGTCCGGGACAGGACCTGCGAGCAGTACTTC
CDR3aa: CASSVRDRTCEQYF

d_gene: NA
j_gene: TRBJ2-3
abundance: many
v_gene: TRBV27
CDR3nt: TGTGCCAGCAGCCGGACTGCCGATACGCAGTATTTT
CDR3aa: CASSRTADTQYF

d_gene: NA
j_gene: TRBJ2-1
abundance: few
v_gene: TRBV20-1
CDR3nt: TGCAGTGCGAACGGTGGGGCCTACAATGAGCAGTTCTTC
CDR3aa: CSANGGAYNEQFF

d_gene: NA
j_gene: TRBJ1-5
abundance: NA
v_gene: TRBV2
CDR3nt: TGTGCCAGCAGTGACATACAGCTCCGCAGGTACATTAATCAGCCCCAGCATTTT
CDR3aa: CASSDIQLRRYINQPQHF

d_gene: NA
j_gene: TRBJ2-3
abundance: NA
v_gene: TRBV5-1
CDR3nt: TGCGCCAGCAGCTTGAGAGCGGATCTCCCAACAGATACGCAGTATTTT
CDR3aa: CASSLRADLPTDTQYF

d_gene: NA
j_gene: TRBJ2-7
abundance: once
v_gene: TRBV28
CDR3nt: TGTGCCGGCAGTTTACTAGCAGGTGACGAGCAGTACTTC
CDR3aa: CAGSLLAGDEQYF